The 17 T cell receptor beta chains listed next were all sequenced from one sample in a study of shared clonotypes between healthy human individuals. Profiled with immunoSEQ multiplex PCR; TCRdb holds only in-frame clones, not every one. The sample consists of under 600,000 clones, around 79% of them appearing once. The material sequenced was PBMCs. The receptors here all came from a middle-aged woman in good health. Some clones in this sample may be carry-over from other donors' samples.

The chain employs TRBV30 and TRBJ2-3; TRBD2 matches 11 bases. CDR3 length: 15 amino acids. After removal of 4 bases from V and 4 bases from J, the junction contained 7 bases not matched to a gene. Germline CDR1 reads GTSNPN; CDR2 reads SVGIG (reference sequence). The CDR3 here is CAWTTSGMLADTQYF. The CDR3 DNA reads TGTGCCTGGACGACTAGCGGGATGTTGGCAGATACGCAGTATTTT.

The chain has TRBV7-2 and TRBJ2-7; no clear D. The V gene lost 5 bases and the J gene lost 3 bases, with 20 bases spanning the gap. In germline, CDR1 is SGHTA, CDR2 FQGNSA. The CDR3 extends over 16 amino acids. This CDR3 is CASSPTLDNRLYEQYF. In nucleotides, the CDR3 is TGTGCCAGCAGCCCCACCCTCGACAACCGGCTCTACGAGCAGTACTTC.

The chain is built from TRBV27 and TRBJ1-2; weak D call: TRBD1 (5 bases). The CDR3 runs to 13 residues. CDR1 and CDR2 (germline): MNHEY, SMNVEV (reference sequence). Trimming pared 5 bases from V and 4 bases from J, leaving 11 bases between. The CDR3 reads CASSPGTVYGYTF. The CDR3 region has the DNA TGTGCCAGCAGTCCTGGGACGGTCTATGGCTACACCTTC.

As to this clone: A far larger clone lies a single base away; this is likely a read error. The chain employs TRBV7-2 and TRBJ1-2; TRBD1 aligns across 8 bases. The CDR3 spans 15 residues. V shed 3 bases, J shed 12 bases, and the junction held 15 bases outside the gene matches. Germline assignment: CDR1 SGHTA and CDR2 FQGNSA. CDR3 sequence reads: CASSLGPDRGGGHTF. The CDR3 DNA reads as TGTGCCAGCAGCTTGGGACCAGACAGGGGAGGAGGCCACACCTTC.

The CDR3 DNA sequence: TGTGCCAGCAGTGAAGCGCCGAGCGGGAGTGAGACCCAGTACTTC. The encoded protein is CASSEAPSGSETQYF. The V gene is TRBV2, the J gene TRBJ2-5; 8 bases are shared with TRBD2. From germline, CDR1 is SNHLY and CDR2 FYNNEI. J was trimmed by 5 bases and V by 0 bases; bases with no gene match: 5. The CDR3 has 15 amino acids.

This clone has just a few counts. The chain combines TRBV9 with TRBJ1-2; D not resolved. V lost 2 bases, J lost 4 bases, and 12 bases lay in between. The germline V gene has CDR1 SGDLS and CDR2 YYNGEE. There are 14 residues in the CDR3. Here the CDR3 reads CASSVEPNSYGYTF. CDR3 DNA sequence: TGTGCCAGCAGCGTTGAACCGAACTCCTATGGCTACACCTTC.

Worth noting for this clone: The junction shows a germline mismatch at one end, possibly a read error. This chain uses TRBV20-1 with TRBJ2-7; D gene ambiguous. This CDR3 has 10 residues. Germline loops: CDR1 DFQATT, CDR2 SNEGSKA (reference sequence). The CDR3: CSALGYEQHF. DNA of the CDR3: TGCAGTGCCTTGGGCTACGAGCAGCACTTC.

The chain uses TRBV5-1 and TRBJ2-2, with TRBD2 matching over 8 bases. Germline CDR1 and CDR2: SGHRS and YFSETQ. This CDR3 region has 15 residues. V was pared by 0 bases and J by 7 bases, with 5 bases of the junction left unmatched. CDR3 DNA sequence: TGCGCCAGCAGCTTGGGAACTAGCGGCGGCGGGGAGCTGTTTTTT. As protein: CASSLGTSGGGELFF.

The chain joins TRBV7-8 to TRBJ2-7; D is possibly TRBD1 (5 bases). V was trimmed by 5 bases and J by 0 bases, leaving 14 bases between them. CDR1 SGHVS and CDR2 FQNEAQ come from the germline V gene. This CDR3 contains 15 residues. This CDR3 is CASSLGAGGSYEQYF. CDR3 in DNA: TGTGCCAGCAGCCTTGGGGCTGGCGGCTCCTACGAGCAGTACTTC.

The V and J genes are TRBV4-1 and TRBJ2-3, with no clear D. The V gene lost 4 bases and the J gene lost 0 bases, with 20 bases spanning the gap. This CDR3 region has 18 residues. The germline V gene encodes CDR1 MGHRA and CDR2 YSYEKL. In nucleotides, the CDR3 is TGCGCCAGCAGCCGCGGTAGTTTGGGCCATATGAGCACAGATACGCAGTATTTT. Amino acid sequence: CASSRGSLGHMSTDTQYF.

This clone has just a few counts. This rearrangement joins TRBV5-1 to TRBJ2-2; 7 bases align to TRBD1. J gave up 6 bases and V 2 bases, and 13 bases lay outside the gene matches. Germline values: CDR1 SGHRS, CDR2 YFSETQ. The CDR3 is 17 amino acids. CDR3 loop: CASSFYRTGRGAGELFF. DNA of the CDR3: TGCGCCAGCAGCTTTTATAGGACAGGACGTGGGGCCGGGGAGCTGTTTTTT.

This clone was counted once. The chain recombines TRBV10-2 with TRBJ2-7; TRBD2 agrees at 12 bases. This CDR3 spans 13 amino acids. The V gene end was trimmed by 6 bases and the J gene end by 4 bases; junction bases not matched to a gene: 1. CDR1 is WSHSY, CDR2 SAAADI, per germline. This CDR3 is CASRTSGRYEQYF. The CDR3 nucleotides read TGCGCCAGCAGGACTAGCGGGAGATACGAGCAGTACTTC.

V is TRBV5-4 and J is TRBJ2-1; D unresolved. The CDR3 sequence is 13 residues long. V lost 2 bases and J 6 bases, leaving 9 bases between the germline ends. Germline lookup yields CDR1 SGHNT and CDR2 YYREEE (reference sequence). Here the CDR3 reads CASSFRAINEQFF. The CDR3 DNA reads as TGTGCCAGCAGCTTTCGAGCCATCAATGAGCAGTTCTTC.

The chain carries TRBV7-2 and TRBJ2-3; possible D gene TRBD1, 6 bases. Trimming took off 5 bases at V and 2 bases at J, with 14 bases between the two ends. CDR3 length: 15 amino acids. Germline values: CDR1 SGHTA, CDR2 FQGNSA. CDR3 protein: CASSPPGVYTDTQYF. CDR3 DNA sequence: TGTGCCAGCAGCCCCCCAGGGGTTTACACAGATACGCAGTATTTT.

V usage is TRBV5-8 and J usage is TRBJ2-3; 14 nucleotides match TRBD2. The ends lost 4 bases at V and 5 bases at J; junction bases unmatched: 9. The CDR3 has 17 amino acids. CDR1 SGHTS and CDR2 YDEGEE come from the germline V gene. The CDR3 region is CASSRPGLAGVIDTQYF. For the CDR3, the DNA is TGTGCCAGCAGCAGGCCGGGACTAGCGGGAGTTATAGATACGCAGTATTTT.

V and J are TRBV7-2 and TRBJ1-2, with TRBD1 identical over 8 bases. CDR3 length equals 15 residues. Germline V CDR1 and CDR2: SGHTA, FQGNSA. After removal of 1 base from V and 5 bases from J, the junction contained 6 bases not matched to a gene. The CDR3 spells CASSLGPGGEYGYTF. CDR3 in DNA: TGTGCCAGCAGCTTAGGTCCAGGGGGCGAGTATGGCTACACCTTC. The entire variable domain, with the rest obtained from reference TRBV7-2 and TRBJ1-2, is as follows: GAGVSQSPSNKVTEKGKDVELRCDPISGHTALYWYRQSLGQGLEFLIYFQGNSAPDKSGLPSDRFSAERTGGSVSTLTIQRTQQEDSAVYLCASSLGPGGEYGYTFGSGTRLTVV.

This clone was recorded at least ten times. The chain carries TRBV28 and TRBJ2-3; D is unresolved. The CDR3 is made up of 14 amino acids. V was pared by 1 base and J by 6 bases, with 11 bases between. Germline V gene lookup returns CDR1 MDHEN and CDR2 SYDVKM. The CDR3 sequence: CASSLSRVSDTQYF. DNA of the CDR3: TGTGCCAGCAGTTTATCCCGGGTTTCGGATACGCAGTATTTT.